These 26 T cell receptor beta chains came from one sample sequenced in a study of T cell responses to AZD1222 COVID-19 vaccine. The protocol was immunoSEQ multiplex PCR, while the TCRdb copy is restricted to in-frame clones and leaves out a portion. The data contain some 150,000 clones, about 88% of them singletons. Sequenced here: peripheral blood, sampled on day 0 of AZD1222 vaccination. Receptor source: an adult in good health.

The chain recombines TRBV7-6 with TRBJ2-7, with 7 bases aligning to TRBD1. The CDR3 totals 14 residues. J gave up 3 bases and V 4 bases, and 6 bases lay outside the gene matches. The V gene's germline CDR1 is SGHVS and CDR2 FNYEAQ. CDR3 loop: CASSSGTAFYEQYF. In nucleotides, the CDR3 is TGTGCCAGCAGCTCGGGGACAGCTTTCTACGAGCAGTACTTC.

The chain links TRBV9 to TRBJ2-1; TRBD2 matches 7 bases. Germline lookup yields CDR1 SGDLS and CDR2 YYNGEE. The CDR3 is 14 residues long. V trimming: 4 bases; J trimming: 8 bases; junction bases outside the gene matches: 9. The CDR3: CASSPRAGVDEQFF. The CDR3 DNA reads as TGTGCCAGCAGCCCCCGTGCGGGAGTGGATGAGCAGTTCTTC.

CDR3 coding DNA: TGCGCCAGCAGCGCGGCATACGAGCAGTACTTC. It encodes CASSAAYEQYF. The V gene is TRBV5-1, the J gene TRBJ2-7; unclear D gene. V was shortened by 4 bases and J by 4 bases, with 6 bases between the two germline ends. The CDR3 runs 11 residues. CDR1 is SGHRS and CDR2 is YFSETQ in the germline V gene.

The DNA for the CDR3 is TGTGCCAGCAGCTTTTTACCGGGACAGGGAGACGAGCAGTACGTC. It translates to CASSFLPGQGDEQYV. The chain couples TRBV5-5 to TRBJ2-7, with TRBD1 matching 9 bases. The CDR3 runs to 15 residues. The V segment lost 2 bases and the J segment 5 bases; nucleotides outside the gene matches: 8. In germline, CDR1 is SGHKS, CDR2 YYEKEE (reference sequence).

The rearrangement links TRBV4-1 to TRBJ1-2; 7 bases agree with TRBD1. The CDR3 has 16 residues. V shed 0 bases and J 0 bases; nucleotides not matched to a gene: 4. CDR1 is MGHRA and CDR2 is YSYEKL in the germline V gene. In nucleotides, the CDR3 is TGCGCCAGCAGCCAAGACGGGACAGCCTCTAACTATGGCTACACCTTC. Translating it yields CASSQDGTASNYGYTF.

V gene TRBV9 combines with J gene TRBJ1-4; D not resolved. Germline loops: CDR1 SGDLS, CDR2 YYNGEE. The CDR3 runs 13 residues. V lost 0 bases and J 11 bases, leaving 11 bases between the germline ends. As DNA, the CDR3 is TGTGCCAGCAGCGTAGAGGCAGGAACCAAACTGTTTTTT. Residues: CASSVEAGTKLFF.

The chain combines TRBV3-1 (or the pseudogene TRBV3-2) with TRBJ1-5, with TRBD1 as a possible D gene (5 bases). This CDR3 region has 15 residues. The germline CDR1 and CDR2 sequences are LGHDT and YNNKEL (reference sequence). The V gene lost 5 bases and the J gene lost 6 bases, with 17 bases spanning the gap. The chain's CDR3 is CASSERGGIGQPQHF. In DNA form, the CDR3 reads TGTGCCAGCAGCGAAAGGGGAGGGATAGGTCAGCCCCAGCATTTT.

This chain links TRBV11-2 with TRBJ1-4, with TRBD1 as a possible D gene (6 bases). Trimming pared 8 bases from V and 5 bases from J, leaving 21 bases between. The V gene's germline CDR1 is SGHAT and CDR2 FQNNGV. This CDR3 spans 16 amino acids. CDR3 DNA: TGTGCCAGCGGGCACCGGGGGGCAAATGGGAATGAAAAACTGTTTTTT. Protein: CASGHRGANGNEKLFF.

The chain recombines TRBV4-1 with TRBJ2-7; the D gene is possibly TRBD2 (5 bases). Trimming removed 1 base from V and 5 bases from J, with 9 bases in between. Germline V gene lookup returns CDR1 MGHRA and CDR2 YSYEKL. This CDR3 is 13 amino acids long. CDR3 bases: TGCGCCAGCAGCCAAGTGCCGGGGAACGAGCAGTACTTC. It is translated as CASSQVPGNEQYF.

The chain uses TRBV7-9 and TRBJ1-1, with 9 positions matching TRBD1. The J segment lost 8 bases and the V segment lost 1 base, leaving 2 bases of the junction unmatched. CDR3 length: 13 residues. CDR1 is SEHNR and CDR2 is FQNEAQ in the germline V gene (reference sequence). CDR3 bases: TGTGCCAGCAGCTTAGACAGGGGGCAGGAAGCTTTCTTT. This gives the protein CASSLDRGQEAFF.

The chain joins TRBV2 to TRBJ1-1, with a weak D call TRBD1 (6 bases). Germline V lookup: CDR1 SNHLY, CDR2 FYNNEI. The CDR3 is 14 amino acids. Trimming left V 6 bases short and J 1 base short, with 12 bases between. The CDR3, as DNA: TGTGCCAGCAGACAACAGGGCAGGAACACTGAAGCTTTCTTT. Its translation is CASRQQGRNTEAFF.

The chain is built from TRBV23-1 and TRBJ1-2, with 7 bases lining up with TRBD1. TRBV23-1 is treated as an ORF (open reading frame) with a function not yet certain. The CDR3 loop spans 18 amino acids. V was clipped by 4 bases and J by 0 bases; unmatched bases: 14. Here the CDR3 DNA reads TGCGCCAGCAGTCGAACAGGGACAGCCCCTATTCCTAACTATGGCTACACCTTC. This encodes CASSRTGTAPIPNYGYTF.

The chain joins TRBV10-3 to TRBJ1-2, with unresolved D. From germline, CDR1 is ENHRY and CDR2 SYGVKD. Trimming took off 0 bases at V and 8 bases at J, with 13 bases between the two ends. This CDR3 spans 14 amino acids. CDR3 nucleotides: TGTGCCATCAGTGAGTCGAAGGATCTCTTGGGCTACACCTTC. Its translation is CAISESKDLLGYTF.

This chain connects TRBV6-5 to TRBJ1-2; 9 bases align to TRBD1. The CDR3 is 13 amino acids. The ends lost 6 bases at V and 6 bases at J; junction bases unmatched: 5. Germline V gene data show CDR1 as MNHEY and CDR2 as SVGAGI. The CDR3 region has the DNA TGTGCCAGCAGCAACTACAGGGGGCATGGCTACACCTTC. Protein sequence: CASSNYRGHGYTF.

This clone was observed once. This chain links TRBV5-4 with TRBJ1-2; D remains unclear. CDR3 length equals 14 residues. Trimming removed 1 base from V and 2 bases from J, with 9 bases in between. The germline V gene has CDR1 SGHNT and CDR2 YYREEE (reference sequence). In nucleotides, the CDR3 is TGTGCCAGCAGCTTGCGTGGAGCCAACTATGGCTACACCTTC. It specifies CASSLRGANYGYTF.

In this sample, this clone turned up once. The J gene is TRBJ1-6, the V gene TRBV7-3; D call uncertain. Trimming took off 6 bases at V and 7 bases at J, with 10 bases between the two ends. The V gene's germline CDR1 is SGHTA and CDR2 FQGTGA. This CDR3 comprises 13 residues. CDR3: CASSSQNNSPLHF. The CDR3 DNA sequence: TGTGCCAGCAGTTCCCAAAACAATTCACCCCTCCACTTT.

The chain employs TRBV5-1 and TRBJ2-2; TRBD2 agrees at 9 bases. Germline V CDR1 and CDR2: SGHRS, YFSETQ. V was pared by 4 bases and J by 4 bases, with 5 bases of the junction left unmatched. This CDR3 spans 15 amino acids. The CDR3 DNA is TGCGCCAGCAGCGTAGCGGGAGATCGCACCGGGGAGCTGTTTTTT. It is translated as CASSVAGDRTGELFF.

The V and J genes are TRBV7-9 and TRBJ2-3; 9 bases align to TRBD1. Trimming cost V 0 bases and J 5 bases; bases outside gene matches: 9. The CDR3 has 17 residues. CDR1 and CDR2 (germline): SEHNR, FQNEAQ (reference sequence). The CDR3: CASSLAIGGQGKDTQYF. The DNA for the CDR3 is TGTGCCAGCAGCTTAGCGATTGGAGGACAGGGGAAAGATACGCAGTATTTT.

V gene TRBV5-4 combines with J gene TRBJ1-6; D gene ambiguous. The germline CDR1 and CDR2 sequences are SGHNT and YYREEE (reference sequence). This CDR3 contains 18 residues. V was pared by 5 bases and J by 2 bases, with 20 bases between. CDR3 nucleotide sequence: TGTGCCAGCAGGCCCTGGGAGTTGCCCTTCGCCTATAATTCACCCCTCCACTTT. Translated: CASRPWELPFAYNSPLHF.

The J gene is TRBJ2-1, the V gene TRBV28; 11 nucleotides align to TRBD2. Trimming took 5 bases from V and 13 from J; bases not matched to a gene: 7. The CDR3 has 13 amino acids. CDR1 MDHEN and CDR2 SYDVKM come from the germline V gene. DNA for the CDR3: TGTGCCAGCAGTCACGGGACTAGCGGTTCTCAGTTCTTC. Protein product: CASSHGTSGSQFF. The entire variable domain, with the rest obtained from reference TRBV28 and TRBJ2-1, is as follows: DVKVTQSSRYLVKRTGEKVFLECVQDMDHENMFWYRQDPGLGLRLIYFSYDVKMKEKGDIPEGYSVSREKKERFSLILESASTNQTSMYLCASSHGTSGSQFFGPGTRLTVL.

V is TRBV19 and J is TRBJ1-1, with 8 bases aligning to TRBD1. The germline gives CDR1 LNHDA, CDR2 SQIVND (reference sequence). CDR3 length: 14 residues. The ends lost 8 bases at V and 5 bases at J; junction bases unmatched: 10. This CDR3 is CASLRQGLGTEAFF. The CDR3 DNA sequence: TGTGCCAGTTTAAGACAGGGGCTGGGGACTGAAGCTTTCTTT.

The J gene is TRBJ2-7, the V gene TRBV19; possibly TRBD2 for D (6 bases). Germline V gene sequence: CDR1 LNHDA, CDR2 SQIVND (reference sequence). This CDR3 contains 16 residues. The ends were cut back, 0 bases at V and 1 base at J, with 13 bases in the middle. CDR3 coding DNA: TGTGCCAGTAGTATAGACACCGGGACTTTATCCTACGAGCAGTACTTC. Its translation: CASSIDTGTLSYEQYF.

This sequence joins TRBV29-1 and TRBJ1-1; D gene unclear. Germline V gene lookup returns CDR1 SQVTM and CDR2 ANQGSEA. CDR3 length: 13 residues. V shed 8 bases and J shed 0 bases, with 13 bases lying between them. The CDR3 region has the DNA TGCAGCTCCTCGGTACACCTGAACACTGAAGCTTTCTTT. Its protein product is CSSSVHLNTEAFF.

V gene TRBV28 combines with J gene TRBJ1-2; no clear D. Germline-derived CDR1 and CDR2 are MDHEN and SYDVKM. V lost 4 bases to trimming and J lost 4 bases, with 7 bases between them. The CDR3 has 12 residues. The CDR3 spells CASSSSSYGYTF. DNA for the CDR3: TGTGCCAGCAGTTCGTCCAGCTATGGCTACACCTTC.

V is TRBV4-3 and J is TRBJ2-7; TRBD2 matches 7 bases. CDR3 length equals 14 residues. Germline V lookup: CDR1 LGHNA, CDR2 YSLEER. V was clipped by 6 bases and J by 1 base; unmatched bases: 6. The CDR3 DNA sequence: TGCGCCAGCAGTTCTTGGGAGGGGTCCTACGAGCAGTACTTC. It codes for CASSSWEGSYEQYF.

The chain recombines TRBV19 with TRBJ1-4; tentatively, D is TRBD1 (5 bases). Trimming left V 11 bases short and J 0 bases short, with 13 bases between. This CDR3 comprises 14 residues. In germline, CDR1 is LNHDA, CDR2 SQIVND (reference sequence). The CDR3 coding sequence is TGTGCCGCCGGGGGACGGTCAACTAATGAAAAACTGTTTTTT. Its translation is CAAGGRSTNEKLFF.